The 21 T cell receptor beta chains given below trace back to one sample, sequenced in a study of HIV-infected patients and healthy controls. Around 0.5 ug RNA was reverse transcribed with alpha and beta constant-region primers. Using multiplexing indices, alpha and beta chain libraries were generated apart by chain-specific third strand synthesis. TCRdb fed the 5' RACE reads into MiXCR, producing one record per CDR3 protein. The table has approximately 7,700 distinct CDR3 sequences, 6.1% seen once; the top ten hold 20% to 25%. The repertoire came from unfractionated whole blood and reflected all unsorted peripheral T cells. The specimen comprised blood, sampled before antiretroviral therapy. The receptors originated from an adult with HIV infection.

Many counts were recorded for this clonotype. The chain has TRBV7-2 and TRBJ2-1, with 10 bases fitting TRBD2. V shed 5 bases, J shed 2 bases, and the junction held 3 bases outside the gene matches. Germline CDR1 SGHTA, CDR2 FQGNSA. The CDR3 is made up of 15 amino acids. The CDR3 sequence: CASSRSGGAYNEQFF. CDR3 bases: TGTGCCAGCAGCCGCAGCGGGGGGGCCTACAATGAGCAGTTCTTC.

By share, this clonotype counts as medium-sized. One end of the junction varies from germline; a read error may be responsible. J is TRBJ2-1 and V is TRBV11-2, with 10 nucleotides matching TRBD2. CDR1 and CDR2 (germline): SGHAT, FQNNGV. The CDR3 has 13 amino acids. The CDR3 nucleotides read TGTGCCAGCAGCTTAGATAGGAGCGGGGGGGCGCTCTTC. Translation: CASSLDRSGGALF.

This clonotype is medium-sized by share. The rearrangement joins TRBV6-5 to TRBJ2-1; D unresolved. Germline V gene data show CDR1 as MNHEY and CDR2 as SVGAGI. CDR3 length: 14 amino acids. Trimming cost V 0 bases and J 2 bases, with 5 bases left between them. CDR3 in amino acids: CASSYSPAYNEQFF. CDR3 in DNA: TGTGCCAGCAGTTACTCCCCAGCCTACAATGAGCAGTTCTTC.

In this sample, this clonotype turned up many times. V and J are TRBV7-2 and TRBJ1-5; no firm D call. V was cut by 1 base and J by 10 bases, with 14 bases left in between. Germline assignment: CDR1 SGHTA and CDR2 FQGNSA. This CDR3 is 14 amino acids long. The CDR3 nucleotides read TGTGCCAGCAGCTTAGGGGCGGGAGACTTTCCCCAGCATTTT. Translating gives CASSLGAGDFPQHF.

This clonotype has ten or more counts. J is TRBJ2-5 and V is TRBV28; TRBD2 matches at 7 bases. Trimming at V came to 8 bases and at J to 5 bases, leaving 11 bases not matched to a gene. This CDR3 is built from 14 residues. CDR1 is MDHEN, CDR2 SYDVKM, per germline. For the CDR3, the DNA is TGTGCCAGCCGCTCGGCGGGGGTATGGGAGACCCAGTACTTC. Its protein is CASRSAGVWETQYF.

This clonotype was observed many times. The genes are TRBV6-1 and TRBJ1-2; no reliable D call. Trimming left V 3 bases short and J 6 bases short, with 14 bases between. CDR1 is MNHNS and CDR2 is SASEGT in the germline V gene. This CDR3 contains 14 residues. In DNA, the CDR3 is TGTGCCAGCAGTGAGGGCCTTGGCGGAGATGGCTACACCTTC. This translates into CASSEGLGGDGYTF.

This clonotype has at least ten counts. This sequence joins TRBV7-8 and TRBJ2-1, with 8 nucleotides matching TRBD1. J gave up 3 bases and V 5 bases, and 6 bases lay outside the gene matches. The CDR3 has 15 amino acids. Looked up from germline, CDR1 is SGHVS and CDR2 is FQNEAQ. CDR3 sequence: CASSIEGQVYNEQFF. CDR3 nucleotide sequence: TGTGCCAGCAGCATCGAGGGACAGGTCTACAATGAGCAGTTCTTC.

This clonotype is classed as medium-sized. The CDR3 loop is CASSLVGGYGDTQYF. CDR3 in DNA: TGTGCCAGCAGTTTAGTAGGGGGCTACGGAGATACGCAGTATTTT. The rearrangement uses TRBV12-3 or TRBV12-4 and TRBJ2-3; 7 nucleotides align to TRBD1. The V gene end was trimmed by 1 base and the J gene end by 5 bases; junction bases not matched to a gene: 6. This CDR3 comprises 15 residues.

Concerning this clonotype: The junction departs from the called germline gene at one end, perhaps through a read error. The chain links TRBV11-2 to TRBJ1-6; maybe TRBD1 (5 bases). The CDR3 runs 16 residues. Germline CDR1 reads SGHAT; CDR2 reads FQNNGV. CDR3 in amino acids: CASSWDRSSYNSPPHF. Here the CDR3 DNA reads TGTGCCAGCAGCTGGGACCGGAGCTCCTATAATTCACCCCCCCACTTT.

The chain employs TRBV7-3 and TRBJ1-2; 10 bases fit TRBD1. J was trimmed by 2 bases and V by 4 bases; bases with no gene match: 4. The CDR3 is made up of 15 amino acids. Germline assignment: CDR1 SGHTA and CDR2 FQGTGA. This CDR3 reads CASSYSGQGNYGYTF. CDR3 in DNA: TGTGCCAGCAGCTATTCGGGACAGGGGAACTATGGCTACACCTTC.

This clonotype is termed medium-sized. This rearrangement joins TRBV7-9 to TRBJ2-3, with D maybe TRBD2 (5 bases). V lost 1 base and J lost 2, with 16 bases in between. Germline loops: CDR1 SEHNR, CDR2 FQNEAQ (reference sequence). The CDR3 is 17 residues long. For the CDR3, the DNA is TGTGCCAGCAGCTTAGACTGGCTAGCCCGGGACACAGATACGCAGTATTTT. Protein: CASSLDWLARDTDTQYF.

This clonotype was detected many times. The CDR3 loop is CASSLGFSGGLSETQYF. In nucleotides, the CDR3 is TGTGCCAGCAGCTTGGGATTCAGCGGGGGGTTATCAGAGACCCAGTACTTC. The V call is TRBV7-6, the J call TRBJ2-5; 9 positions agree with TRBD2. After removal of 3 bases from V and 4 bases from J, the junction contained 12 bases not matched to a gene. The germline CDR1 and CDR2 sequences are SGHVS and FNYEAQ. This CDR3 comprises 17 residues.

In its sample, this clonotype is medium-sized. The V call is TRBV6-2 or TRBV6-3, the J call TRBJ2-1; a weak D match, TRBD2 (5 bases). Germline V gene data show CDR1 as MNHEY and CDR2 as SVGEGT. V shed 5 bases and J shed 9 bases, with 11 bases lying between them. There are 12 residues in the CDR3. CDR3 amino acids: CASSAAEGEQFF. The CDR3 nucleotides are TGTGCCAGCAGTGCCGCTGAGGGTGAGCAGTTCTTC.

By share of the sample, this clonotype is medium-sized (0.01 to 0.1%). The rearrangement links TRBV7-9 to TRBJ2-7; D ambiguous. The length of the CDR3 is 13 residues. V was clipped by 5 bases and J by 6 bases, with 14 bases between them. Per germline, CDR1 SEHNR and CDR2 FQNEAQ (reference sequence). CDR3 sequence (DNA): TGTGCCAGCAGCCAAAACCCGCATGCCGAGCAGTACGTC. It is translated as CASSQNPHAEQYV.

This clonotype is judged medium-sized. This chain joins TRBV20-1 and TRBJ2-3; no clear D. Germline-derived CDR1 and CDR2 are DFQATT and SNEGSKA (reference sequence). V shed 1 base and J shed 6 bases, with 5 bases lying between them. The CDR3 runs to 11 residues. The CDR3 bases are TGCAGTGCTAGAGTGGCCGATACGCAGTATTTT. The encoded protein is CSARVADTQYF.

This clonotype is labeled as medium-sized. This sequence joins TRBV9 and TRBJ2-3, with 9 bases lining up with TRBD2. Per the germline V gene, CDR1 is SGDLS and CDR2 is YYNGEE. The CDR3 loop spans 16 amino acids. Trimming cost V 2 bases and J 4 bases; bases outside gene matches: 8. The CDR3 bases are TGTGCCAGCAGCGTGGAGAGCAGCGGGGGGCCAGATACGCAGTATTTT. It yields the protein CASSVESSGGPDTQYF.

This clonotype was seen repeatedly, ten times or more. The V gene is TRBV6-1, the J gene TRBJ2-3; D may correspond to TRBD1 or TRBD2 (6 bases each). V gave up 6 bases and J gave up 4 bases, with 17 bases separating them. The V gene's germline CDR1 is MNHNS and CDR2 SASEGT. CDR3 size: 15 residues. CDR3 nucleotide sequence: TGTGCCAGCAGGTCGGGGGCCCTTAGGCCAGATACGCAGTATTTT. Protein: CASRSGALRPDTQYF.

By share, this clonotype counts as medium-sized. The CDR3 protein is CASGLVPGGRQFF. DNA for the CDR3: TGTGCTAGTGGTTTGGTACCGGGGGGTAGGCAGTTCTTC. The chain carries TRBV12-5 and TRBJ2-1, with TRBD2 matching over 7 bases. The junction had 5 bases not matched to a gene; V was cut back by 0 bases and J by 12 bases. The germline V gene encodes CDR1 LGHNT and CDR2 FRNRAP. This CDR3 contains 13 residues. Full variable domain (missing parts from reference TRBV12-5 and TRBJ2-1): DARVTQTPRHKVTEMGQEVTMRCQPILGHNTVFWYRQTMMQGLELLAYFRNRAPLDDSGMPKDRFSAEMPDATLATLKIQPSEPRDSAVYFCASGLVPGGRQFFGPGTRLTVL.

Sample share makes this clonotype medium-sized. The J gene is TRBJ1-1, the V gene TRBV6-5, with TRBD1 identical over 7 bases. Per the germline V gene, CDR1 is MNHEY and CDR2 is SVGAGI. J gave up 6 bases and V 3 bases, and 7 bases lay outside the gene matches. The CDR3 runs 14 residues. CDR3: CASSYWDSKSEAFF. Here the CDR3 DNA reads TGTGCCAGCAGTTATTGGGACAGTAAGTCTGAAGCTTTCTTT.

This clonotype was seen many times. The J gene is TRBJ2-7, the V gene TRBV20-1; D ambiguous. With 3 bases removed from V and 5 bases from J, the gap between germline ends came to 8 bases. This CDR3 is built from 11 residues. The germline gives CDR1 DFQATT, CDR2 SNEGSKA (reference sequence). CDR3 nucleotides: TGCAGTGCTAGTGATAGTCACGAGCAGTACTTC. Protein: CSASDSHEQYF.

This clonotype was counted many times. The V and J genes are TRBV4-1 and TRBJ1-3; D is uncertain. V lost 1 base to trimming and J lost 3 bases, with 4 bases between them. The germline gives CDR1 MGHRA, CDR2 YSYEKL. The CDR3 runs to 13 residues. Here the CDR3 DNA reads TGCGCCAGCAGCCAAGTGATTGGAAACACCATATATTTT. Translating it yields CASSQVIGNTIYF.